Each of the 9 T cell receptor beta chains below was sequenced from the same sample in a study of T cells in Graves' hyperthyroidism and ophthalmopathy. Amplified regions were TCR beta CDR3 sequences from RNA transcripts. Initially, a first-round RT-PCR of the TCR CDR3 employed the HTBI primer set. MiXCR, run by TCRdb on the multiplex PCR reads, gives a single entry per CDR3 protein. The repertoire includes more than 500,000 distinct CDR3 sequences, about 15% of them detected once, and over 3.5% sits in the top ten. The sample comprised blood. These receptors came from a woman between 40 and 50 years old with Graves' ophthalmopathy.

This clonotype was seen repeatedly, ten times or more. V and J are TRBV19 and TRBJ2-2; 14 bases fit TRBD2. Germline values: CDR1 LNHDA, CDR2 SQIVND (reference sequence). This CDR3 region has 16 residues. V shed 7 bases, J shed 6 bases, and the junction held 7 bases outside the gene matches. In nucleotides, the CDR3 is TGTGCCAGTACTACGGGACTAGCGGGAGACGCCGGGGAGCTGTTTTTT. Translated, it gives CASTTGLAGDAGELFF.

There are a few counts of this clonotype. V and J are TRBV20-1 and TRBJ2-4, with unresolved D. CDR3 length equals 12 residues. CDR1 DFQATT and CDR2 SNEGSKA come from the germline V gene (reference sequence). Written as DNA, the CDR3 is TGCAGCGCTCCACCCCCCCATAACATTCAGTACTTC. It yields the protein CSAPPPHNIQYF.

CDR3 nucleotide sequence: TGTGCCAGCAGCCAAGACCGGAACAAGCCCTACGAGCAGTACTTC. It is translated as CASSQDRNKPYEQYF. The rearrangement uses TRBV4-2 and TRBJ2-7; D remains ambiguous. Deletions cut 0 bases from V and 2 bases from J, with 11 bases between. The CDR3 totals 15 residues. Germline values: CDR1 LGHNA, CDR2 YNFKEQ.

This clonotype was counted a few times. The gene calls are TRBV4-1 and TRBJ1-3; a weak D match, TRBD1 (5 bases). Trimming took off 1 base at V and 0 bases at J, with 16 bases between the two ends. Germline assignment: CDR1 MGHRA and CDR2 YSYEKL. The CDR3 is 18 amino acids. The CDR3 is CASSQAHMGLRSGNTIYF. The DNA for the CDR3 is TGCGCCAGCAGCCAAGCCCACATGGGGCTCCGCTCTGGAAACACCATATATTTT.

This clonotype was seen at least ten times. Possible read error: a much larger clone is one base away. The chain employs TRBV6-2 or TRBV6-3 and TRBJ2-2; the D gene is possibly TRBD2 (5 bases). Germline V CDR1 and CDR2: MNHEY, SVGEGT. CDR3 size: 13 residues. Here the CDR3 reads CASRAENTGELLF. In DNA, the CDR3 is TGTGCCAGCAGAGCCGAGAACACCGGGGAGCTGCTTTTT.

The chain joins TRBV20-1 to TRBJ2-7; D uncertain. The CDR3 covers 14 residues. Germline V gene lookup returns CDR1 DFQATT and CDR2 SNEGSKA (reference sequence). V dropped 1 base and J dropped 1 base, with 11 bases sitting between them. CDR3: CSARGDSLSYEQYF. The CDR3 DNA reads as TGCAGTGCTAGAGGGGATTCTTTATCCTACGAGCAGTACTTC.

This clonotype was picked up many times. V usage is TRBV28 and J usage is TRBJ2-7; 8 bases agree with TRBD1. The CDR3 extends over 13 amino acids. The germline gives CDR1 MDHEN, CDR2 SYDVKM. The junction had 7 bases not matched to a gene; V was cut back by 9 bases and J by 3 bases. The DNA for the CDR3 is TGTGCCAGTTTAGGGACAGGAGACTACGAGCAGTACTTC. Translating it yields CASLGTGDYEQYF. The whole variable domain, remainder taken from reference TRBV28 and TRBJ2-7, is DVKVTQSSRYLVKRTGEKVFLECVQDMDHENMFWYRQDPGLGLRLIYFSYDVKMKEKGDIPEGYSVSREKKERFSLILESASTNQTSMYLCASLGTGDYEQYFGPGTRLTVT.

There are many counts of this clonotype. The chain links TRBV9 to TRBJ1-5; D not resolved. CDR3 length: 13 residues. V lost 3 bases to trimming and J lost 2 bases, with 6 bases between them. Per germline, CDR1 SGDLS and CDR2 YYNGEE. In DNA form, the CDR3 reads TGTGCCAGCAGCGGTATCGGCAATCAGCCCCAGCATTTT. This translates into CASSGIGNQPQHF.

This clonotype was counted at least ten times. The CDR3 is CASSERVGRPNYGYTF. The CDR3 DNA sequence: TGTGCCAGCAGTGAGAGGGTGGGGAGACCTAACTATGGCTACACCTTC. V and J are TRBV2 and TRBJ1-2, with D unclear. Per germline, CDR1 SNHLY and CDR2 FYNNEI. V lost 3 bases and J 0 bases, leaving 14 bases between the germline ends. CDR3 length: 16 amino acids.